The T cell receptor beta chain described here comes from a study of vaccination effects on CD4 cells after COVID-19. In the case of this clone: Its antigen remains unidentified.

Measured with immunoSEQ multiplex PCR; TCRdb has only the in-frame clones, and not every one. The sample records around 30,000 clones, about two thirds being singletons. Sequencing followed a ViraFEST assay step that expanded antigen-specific CD4+ T cells with viral peptide pools. At the end of 9 to 11 days of culture, CD4+ T cells were isolated. Each person got two doses of an mRNA SARS-CoV-2 vaccine, BNT162b2 or mRNA-1273. Germline CDR1 is SGHKS and CDR2 is YYEKEE (reference sequence). V gave up 6 bases and J gave up 8 bases, with 15 bases separating them. This CDR3 contains 13 residues. The receptor was isolated from a human donor who received a COVID-19 vaccine. The rearrangement joins TRBV5-5 to TRBJ2-1; no firm D call. Specimen: CD4+ T cells from PBMCs cultured with SARS-CoV-2 spike peptides, collected after COVID-19 vaccination. CDR3 amino acids: CASTYDGDYEQFF. DNA of the CDR3: TGTGCCAGCACTTACGATGGGGATTATGAGCAGTTCTTC.